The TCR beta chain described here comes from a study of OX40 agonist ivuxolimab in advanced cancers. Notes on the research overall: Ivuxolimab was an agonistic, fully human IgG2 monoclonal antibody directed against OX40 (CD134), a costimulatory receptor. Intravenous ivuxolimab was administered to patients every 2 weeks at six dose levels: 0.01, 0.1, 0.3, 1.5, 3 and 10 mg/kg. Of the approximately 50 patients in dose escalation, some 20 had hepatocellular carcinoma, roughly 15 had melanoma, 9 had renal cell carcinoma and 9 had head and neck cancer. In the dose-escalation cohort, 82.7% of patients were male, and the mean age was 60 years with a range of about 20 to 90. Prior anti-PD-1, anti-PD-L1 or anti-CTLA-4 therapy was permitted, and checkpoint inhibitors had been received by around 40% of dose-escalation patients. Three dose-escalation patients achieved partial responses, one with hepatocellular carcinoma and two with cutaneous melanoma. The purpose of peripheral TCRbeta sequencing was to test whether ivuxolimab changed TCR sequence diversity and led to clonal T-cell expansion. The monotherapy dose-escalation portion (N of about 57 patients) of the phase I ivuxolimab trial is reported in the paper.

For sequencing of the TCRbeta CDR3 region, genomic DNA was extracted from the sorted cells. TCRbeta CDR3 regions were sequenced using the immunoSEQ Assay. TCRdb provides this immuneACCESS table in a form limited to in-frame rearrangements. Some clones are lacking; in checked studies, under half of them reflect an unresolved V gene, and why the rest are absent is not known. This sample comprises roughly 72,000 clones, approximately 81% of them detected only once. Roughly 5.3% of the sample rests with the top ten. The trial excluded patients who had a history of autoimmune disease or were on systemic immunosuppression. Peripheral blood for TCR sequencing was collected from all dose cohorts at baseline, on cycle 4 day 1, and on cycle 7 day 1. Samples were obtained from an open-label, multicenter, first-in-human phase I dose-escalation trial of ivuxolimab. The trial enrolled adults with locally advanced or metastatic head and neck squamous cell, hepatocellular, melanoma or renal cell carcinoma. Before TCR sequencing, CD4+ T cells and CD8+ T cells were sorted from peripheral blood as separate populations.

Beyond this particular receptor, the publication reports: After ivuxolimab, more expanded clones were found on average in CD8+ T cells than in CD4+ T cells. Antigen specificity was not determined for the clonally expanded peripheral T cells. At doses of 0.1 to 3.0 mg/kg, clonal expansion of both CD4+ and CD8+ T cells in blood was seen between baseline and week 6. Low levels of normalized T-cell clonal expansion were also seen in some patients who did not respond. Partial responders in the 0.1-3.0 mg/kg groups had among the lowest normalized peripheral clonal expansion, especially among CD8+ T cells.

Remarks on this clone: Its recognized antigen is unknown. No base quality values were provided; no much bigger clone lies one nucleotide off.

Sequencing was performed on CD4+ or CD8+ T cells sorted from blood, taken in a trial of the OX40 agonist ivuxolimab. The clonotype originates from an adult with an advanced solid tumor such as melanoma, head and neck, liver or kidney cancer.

The CDR3 protein sequence reads: CASSLGTSGLSYEQYF. Here is the DNA: TGTGCCAGCAGCTTGGGGACTAGCGGTCTCTCCTACGAGCAGTACTTC. Here the chain combines TRBV5-4 and TRBJ2-7; 10 central bases correspond to TRBD2. The CDR3 runs 16 residues from the cysteine to the phenylalanine. Only the CDR3 DNA stays, 48 bases, in frame from base 1. CDR1 is given as SGHNT and CDR2 as YYREEE, both from the germline V gene (reference sequence). Unmatched junction bases come to 3, with V trimmed by 0 bases and J by 0 bases.